This T cell receptor (beta chain) was recorded in a study of blood T cell repertoires in COVID-19. Study as a whole: Acute-phase and convalescent COVID-19 samples originated in the United States, Italy and Spain. From T cells, B-cell-depleted T cells, or PBMCs came the material, which was cDNA or gDNA.

CDR1 and CDR2 (germline): SNHLY, FYNNEI. The CDR3 totals 14 residues. The V end lost 7 bases, the J end lost 2 bases, and 12 bases lay between the germline ends. Authors' analysis steps: By means of reference gene primer amplification, nucleated cell counts were estimated. This table comes from immunoSEQ multiplex PCR, and its TCRdb copy is limited to in-frame clones, with some not included. The V and J calls and clone size are taken from that table; D and trimming were inferred from the DNA. The table includes tens of thousands of clones, around 85% detected once. This chain uses TRBV2 with TRBJ1-3, with D perhaps matching TRBD1 (5 bases). The source is a human donor in a cohort sampled during active COVID-19. Material for sequencing was peripheral blood. The CDR3 DNA follows: TGTGCCAGCACCGGTGGAGGGGCTGGAAACACCATATATTTT. Its translation is CASTGGGAGNTIYF.